This T cell receptor beta chain was observed in a study of T-cell memory formation after mild COVID-19. Study-wide findings and caveats: Shrinking CD4+ clones were chiefly CM and EM; CD8+ ones were chiefly EMRA. Day 15 to 85 contractors were CD4/CD8 balanced; later expanders leaned CD4+.

TCRdb reprocessed the 5' RACE reads with MiXCR, giving one entry per CDR3 protein. The sample gives some 440,000 distinct CDR3 sequences, nearly 25% of which show up once; roughly an eighth is in the top ten. Trimming left V 1 base short and J 2 bases short, with 12 bases between. Germline V gene sequence: CDR1 SGHVS, CDR2 FQNEAQ. The CDR3 loop spans 15 amino acids. As to this clonotype: What it binds is not known.

The receptor's source is an adult woman who had mild COVID-19 (a few samples of this study predate the infection). Cell type and time point are not known. The rearrangement links TRBV7-8 to TRBJ2-7, with a possible D match to TRBD2 (6 bases). The sequenced sample was PBMCs or a T cell subset sorted from them (not recorded which). The CDR3 here is CASSLDHGGTYEQYF. As DNA, the CDR3 is TGTGCCAGCAGCTTAGATCACGGGGGAACCTACGAGCAGTACTTC.